This T cell receptor beta chain appears in the sequencing data of a study of T-cell reconstitution after alpha-beta-depleted transplantation in children. Unique molecular identifiers were incorporated during preparation of the TCRbeta library. TCRdb re-derived calls from the PCR reads in MiXCR, one entry per CDR3 protein. There are nearly 400,000 distinct CDR3 sequences in the sample; about a fifth occur only once, and around 4% lies in the top ten. Trimming pared 1 base from V and 0 bases from J, leaving 7 bases between. CDR1 and CDR2 from the germline V gene are SQVTM and ANQGSEA. The CDR3 has 14 amino acids. This clonotype was picked up a small number of times.

The starting material was PBMCs from the stem cell graft donor, obtained from the stem cell graft. The TCR was taken from a human donor who donated a stem cell graft to a child with acute myeloid leukemia. The genes are TRBV29-1 and TRBJ2-1; D call uncertain. The CDR3 DNA sequence: TGCAGCGTTGAAGGCGCGAACTCCTACAATGAGCAGTTCTTC. Translated, it gives CSVEGANSYNEQFF.